This TCR beta chain was captured in a study of T-cell memory formation after mild COVID-19. The study, taken as a whole, reports: Shrinking CD4+ clones were chiefly CM and EM; CD8+ ones were chiefly EMRA.

Using constant-segment primers, 5'RACE produced TCR alpha and TCR beta cDNA libraries carrying sample barcodes and UMIs. TCRdb re-derived calls from the 5' RACE reads in MiXCR, one entry per CDR3 protein. This sample has over 350,000 distinct CDR3 sequences, with 16% found just once. The CDR3 sequence is 15 residues long. Looked up from germline, CDR1 is SGHKS and CDR2 is YYEKEE (reference sequence). V was cut by 2 bases and J by 1 base, with 12 bases left in between. This clonotype was recorded a few times. Its target is not known. V usage is TRBV5-5 and J usage is TRBJ2-5, with D unresolved. Material: PBMCs or a T cell subset sorted from them (not recorded which). The receptor was derived from a man between 18 and 35 years old who had mild COVID-19 (a few samples of this study predate the infection). Cell type and time point are not known. CDR3 protein: CASSFEHPSQETQYF. Here the CDR3 DNA reads TGTGCCAGCAGCTTCGAGCACCCGTCCCAAGAGACCCAGTACTTC. Complete variable domain (other parts from reference TRBV5-5 and TRBJ2-5): DAGVTQSPTHLIKTRGQQVTLRCSPISGHKSVSWYQQVLGQGPQFIFQYYEKEERGRGNFPDRFSARQFPNYSSELNVNALLLGDSALYLCASSFEHPSQETQYFGPGTRLLVL.